The clone carrying this T cell receptor beta chain was seen a handful of times. TCRdb's table, derived via immunoSEQ multiplex PCR, lists solely in-frame clones and lacks some. The sample shows about 18,000 clones, approximately 87% of them seen only once. Trimming cost V 2 bases and J 4 bases, with 11 bases left between them. In germline, CDR1 is SEHNR, CDR2 FQNEAQ (reference sequence). The CDR3 is made up of 15 amino acids. The sample comes from a study of blood T cell repertoires in COVID-19. V usage is TRBV7-9 and J usage is TRBJ1-4; tentatively, D is TRBD1 (5 bases). The source is a human donor in a cohort sampled during active COVID-19. Sample: peripheral blood. The CDR3 region is CASSLFIGGNEKLFF. The CDR3 nucleotides read TGTGCCAGCAGCTTATTCATCGGGGGTAATGAAAAACTGTTTTTT.